These 14 T cell receptor beta chains share one sample of origin, sequenced in a study of T cells in Graves' hyperthyroidism and ophthalmopathy. The source material, RNA transcripts, was used to amplify TCR beta CDR3 regions. The HTBI primer set served for first-round RT-PCR of the TCR CDR3. TCRdb passed the multiplex PCR reads through MiXCR, listing each CDR3 protein once. Here the sample spans fewer than 750,000 distinct CDR3 sequences, about 14% being singletons. Material for sequencing was blood. The receptor source for this set is a woman aged 45-65 years with Graves' ophthalmopathy.

The genes are TRBV2 and TRBJ2-2; D might be TRBD1 (6 bases). Trimming shortened V by 5 bases and J by 5 bases, and 12 bases separated the two germline ends. The CDR3 has 14 residues. Germline V gene sequence: CDR1 SNHLY, CDR2 FYNNEI. Here the CDR3 DNA reads TGTGCCAGCAGTTTTGCAGGGGTTACCGGGGAGCTGTTTTTT. This encodes CASSFAGVTGELFF.

The CDR3 sequence is CSAKGLAGESSYEQYF. Here the CDR3 DNA reads TGCAGTGCTAAAGGACTAGCGGGGGAAAGCTCCTACGAGCAGTACTTC. The chain employs TRBV20-1 and TRBJ2-7; 13 nucleotides align to TRBD2. V gave up 4 bases and J gave up 0 bases; unmatched junction bases: 6. Germline V gene data show CDR1 as DFQATT and CDR2 as SNEGSKA (reference sequence). This CDR3 spans 16 amino acids.

This clonotype was observed a few times. CDR3 sequence: CASSRARQSTNEKLFF. The CDR3 DNA reads as TGTGCCAGTAGCCGGGCTCGACAGTCAACTAATGAAAAACTGTTTTTT. The chain carries TRBV19 and TRBJ1-4; D might be TRBD1 (5 bases). Germline V gives CDR1 LNHDA, CDR2 SQIVND (reference sequence). The CDR3 length is 16 residues. V lost 6 bases and J 0 bases, leaving 14 bases between the germline ends.

The chain is built from TRBV7-2 and TRBJ2-7; the match to TRBD2 covers 12 bases. Germline lookup yields CDR1 SGHTA and CDR2 FQGNSA. CDR3 length equals 16 residues. V shed 6 bases, J shed 3 bases, and the junction held 9 bases outside the gene matches. Here the CDR3 DNA reads TGTGCCAGCAGGTCCGGAGGACTAGCGGGACGCTACGAGCAGTACTTC. This codes for CASRSGGLAGRYEQYF.

This clonotype appeared a few times. The V and J genes are TRBV12-3 or TRBV12-4 and TRBJ1-3, with 7 nucleotides matching TRBD1. J was trimmed by 2 bases and V by 2 bases; bases with no gene match: 12. The CDR3 consists of 18 residues. The CDR3 sequence: CASSLLLGGGGTGNTIYF. The CDR3 nucleotides read TGTGCCAGCAGTTTACTTCTCGGTGGAGGGGGCACTGGAAACACCATATATTTT.

This clonotype was observed a handful of times. V gene TRBV12-3 or TRBV12-4 combines with J gene TRBJ2-5; D possibly corresponds to TRBD2 (6 bases). The CDR3 runs to 13 residues. V shed 5 bases and J shed 8 bases, with 15 bases lying between them. The CDR3 sequence is CASSHRDSSTQYF. In DNA form, the CDR3 reads TGTGCCAGCAGTCATCGGGACTCCTCTACCCAGTACTTC.

This clonotype was detected ten times or more. The chain has TRBV12-3 or TRBV12-4 and TRBJ1-1; D may be TRBD1 (5 bases). V was trimmed by 3 bases and J by 6 bases, leaving 11 bases between them. CDR3 length: 13 residues. The CDR3, as DNA: TGTGCCAGCAGTTTGGCAGGGTGGGCTGAAGCTTTCTTT. This encodes CASSLAGWAEAFF.

This clonotype was observed at least ten times. The genes are TRBV20-1 and TRBJ2-7; TRBD2 matches at 8 bases. Germline V gene data show CDR1 as DFQATT and CDR2 as SNEGSKA (reference sequence). The ends lost 0 bases at V and 7 bases at J; junction bases unmatched: 11. The CDR3 loop spans 15 amino acids. The CDR3 loop reads CSARDLLREVGEQYF. CDR3 sequence (DNA): TGCAGTGCTAGAGATCTCTTGCGGGAGGTTGGGGAGCAGTACTTC.

This clonotype was seen a handful of times. The chain has TRBV12-3 or TRBV12-4 and TRBJ2-3; D remains unclear. V was pared by 3 bases and J by 0 bases, with 19 bases between. This CDR3 region has 18 residues. The CDR3 nucleotides read TGTGCCAGCAGTTTTACGGGCCCACGGCCCTCAAGCACAGATACGCAGTATTTT. Translated, it gives CASSFTGPRPSSTDTQYF.

This clonotype appeared many times. The gene calls are TRBV6-2 or TRBV6-3 and TRBJ1-1; unclear D gene. The CDR3 contains 15 residues. V lost 6 bases and J lost 2, with 16 bases in between. Germline lookup yields CDR1 MNHEY and CDR2 SVGEGT. CDR3 loop: CASSGSLTVNTEAFF. The CDR3 bases are TGTGCCAGCAGCGGCTCCCTTACAGTTAACACTGAAGCTTTCTTT.

This clonotype was seen a few times. The chain is built from TRBV6-2 or TRBV6-3 and TRBJ2-1, with D unresolved. Trimming took off 5 bases at V and 10 bases at J, with 12 bases between the two ends. Germline V lookup: CDR1 MNHEY, CDR2 SVGEGT. This CDR3 spans 12 amino acids. The CDR3 DNA reads as TGTGCCAGCAGTCTATTATTGTGGGAGCAGTTCTTC. Protein: CASSLLLWEQFF.

The chain combines TRBV29-1 with TRBJ2-1; tentative D call: TRBD1 (5 bases). The CDR3 is 17 amino acids. The germline V gene encodes CDR1 SQVTM and CDR2 ANQGSEA. The V end was cut by 1 base, the J end by 6 bases, with 22 bases between. Here the CDR3 DNA reads TGCAGCGTTGAAGCCGGGTGGATCTCCTTGGGGCCCAATGAGCAGTTCTTC. This codes for CSVEAGWISLGPNEQFF.

This clonotype showed up just a few times. Since a much larger clone is just one base distant, this may be a read error. This sequence joins TRBV9 and TRBJ1-1; D is undetermined. With 0 bases removed from V and 0 bases from J, the gap between germline ends came to 6 bases. This CDR3 is built from 14 residues. Germline values: CDR1 SGDLS, CDR2 YYNGEE. CDR3 residues: CASSVAGLNTEAFF. The CDR3 DNA is TGTGCCAGCAGCGTAGCGGGCCTGAACACTGAAGCTTTCTTT.

This clonotype was recorded many times. CDR3: CASSYETGGYQPQHF. The DNA for the CDR3 is TGTGCCAGCAGCTACGAGACAGGGGGCTATCAGCCCCAGCATTTT. The chain uses TRBV7-2 and TRBJ1-5; 10 bases line up with TRBD1. The germline V gene encodes CDR1 SGHTA and CDR2 FQGNSA. V dropped 4 bases and J dropped 5; count of bases not matched to a gene: 5. CDR3 size: 15 residues.